The source of this T cell receptor beta chain is a study of beta chain features in type 1 diabetes. Findings and limits, study-wide: The study found moderately but significantly shorter TCRB CDR3s in all four CD4+ subsets of Type 1 diabetes patients.

Investigators reverse transcribed all isolated RNA, so they sequenced expressed TCRB transcripts. Using immunoSEQ multiplex PCR, the repertoire was profiled, and TCRdb retains in-frame clones only, with some absent. The repertoire holds 500,000 to 800,000 clones, with about an eighth as singletons. Cells sorted by CD45RO/CCR7/CD25/CD127/CD95/CD27 comprised CD4+ naive, central memory, regulatory and stem cell-like memory cells. J gave up 5 bases and V 0 bases, and 5 bases lay outside the gene matches. This CDR3 is 15 amino acids long. The germline gives CDR1 MNHEY, CDR2 SVGAGI. Comments on this clone: The antigen is undetermined.

The chain joins TRBV6-5 to TRBJ2-7, with TRBD1 identical over 9 bases. The clonotype was recovered from a man younger than 40 with type 1 diabetes. Sequenced sample: naive CD4+ T cells from blood. The CDR3 region has the DNA TGTGCCAGCAGTTACTCGATGAGGACAGGGGACGAGCAGTACTTC. This encodes CASSYSMRTGDEQYF.